This T cell receptor beta chain is drawn from a study of CD8 T cells in ankylosing spondylitis. This clonotype was observed many times. Its specificity is unknown. TCRdb re-called the 5' RACE reads with MiXCR, one entry per CDR3 protein. Here the sample spans about 210,000 distinct CDR3 sequences, around 7.9% being singletons. General study points: A TCR beta motif of about 8 highly homologous variants appeared characteristic of ankylosing spondylitis blood.

This receptor was obtained from a male donor with ankylosing spondylitis. Sequenced input: blood, either unsorted or a sorted T cell fraction (not recorded which).

The DNA of the CDR3 is TGTGCCAGCAGTTTCGCTACAGGGTCGGGGCAGTACTTC. It encodes CASSFATGSGQYF. This chain joins TRBV28 and TRBJ2-7, with D possibly matching TRBD1 (6 bases). There are 13 residues in the CDR3. Germline V gene sequence: CDR1 MDHEN, CDR2 SYDVKM. V dropped 3 bases and J dropped 9 bases, with 15 bases sitting between them.